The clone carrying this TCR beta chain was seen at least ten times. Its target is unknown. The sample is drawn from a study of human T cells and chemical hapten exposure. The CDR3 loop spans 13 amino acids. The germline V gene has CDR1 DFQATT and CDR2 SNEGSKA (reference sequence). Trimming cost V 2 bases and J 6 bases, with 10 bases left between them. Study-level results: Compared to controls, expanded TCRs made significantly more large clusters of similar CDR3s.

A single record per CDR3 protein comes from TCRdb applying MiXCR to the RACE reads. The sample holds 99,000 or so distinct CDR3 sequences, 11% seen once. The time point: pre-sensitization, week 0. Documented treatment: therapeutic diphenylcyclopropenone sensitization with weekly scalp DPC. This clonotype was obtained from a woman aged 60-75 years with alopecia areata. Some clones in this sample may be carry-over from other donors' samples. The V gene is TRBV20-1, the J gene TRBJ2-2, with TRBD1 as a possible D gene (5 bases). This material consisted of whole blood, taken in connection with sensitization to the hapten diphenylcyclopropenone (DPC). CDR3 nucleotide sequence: TGCAGTGCTAGACCCAGGGTGGCCGGGGAGCTGTTTTTT. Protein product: CSARPRVAGELFF.